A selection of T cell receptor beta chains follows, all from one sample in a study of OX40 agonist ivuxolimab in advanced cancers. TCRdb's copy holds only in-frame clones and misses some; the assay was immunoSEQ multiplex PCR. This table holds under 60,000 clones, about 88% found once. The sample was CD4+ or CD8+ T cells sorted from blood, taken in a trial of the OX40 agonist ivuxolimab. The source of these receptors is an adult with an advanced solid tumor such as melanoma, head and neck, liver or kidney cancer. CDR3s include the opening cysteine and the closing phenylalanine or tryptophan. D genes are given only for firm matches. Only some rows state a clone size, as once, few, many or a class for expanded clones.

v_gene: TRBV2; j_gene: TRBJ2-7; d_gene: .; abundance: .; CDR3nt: TGTGCCAGCAGTGAACAGGGGAGCTCCTACGAGCAGTACTTC; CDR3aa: CASSEQGSSYEQYF
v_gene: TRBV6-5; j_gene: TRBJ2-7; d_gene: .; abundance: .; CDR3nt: TGTGCCAGCAGTTACGGCTTCTCCTACGAGCAGTACTTC; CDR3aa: CASSYGFSYEQYF
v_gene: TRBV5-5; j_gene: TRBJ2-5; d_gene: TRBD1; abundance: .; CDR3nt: TGTGCCAGCATCCATCTTGGGAGGACAGGGGCCGAGACCCAGTACTTC; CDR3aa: CASIHLGRTGAETQYF
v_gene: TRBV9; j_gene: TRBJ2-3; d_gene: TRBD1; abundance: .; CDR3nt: TGTGCCAGCAGCGTAGACGGGACAGCAAGGGTTTTT; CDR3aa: CASSVDGTARVF
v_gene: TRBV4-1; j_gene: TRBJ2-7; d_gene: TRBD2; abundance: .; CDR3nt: TGCGCCAGCAGCTCCCAGCCGGGGACTAGCGGGAGGGGAGATGAGCAGTACTTC; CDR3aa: CASSSQPGTSGRGDEQYF
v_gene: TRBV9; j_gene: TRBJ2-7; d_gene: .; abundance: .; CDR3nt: TGTGCCAGCAGCGTAGGCTGGCAGGACTCCTACGAGCAGTACTTC; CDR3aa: CASSVGWQDSYEQYF
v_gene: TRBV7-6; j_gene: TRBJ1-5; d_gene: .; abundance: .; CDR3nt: TGTGCCAGCAGCTTATCGGCAGGGGTAGGGCAGCCCCAGCATTTT; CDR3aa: CASSLSAGVGQPQHF
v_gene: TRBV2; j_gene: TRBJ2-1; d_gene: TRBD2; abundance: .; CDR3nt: TGTGCCAGCAGTAAGCGGGGGCACAATGAGCAGTTCTTC; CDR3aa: CASSKRGHNEQFF
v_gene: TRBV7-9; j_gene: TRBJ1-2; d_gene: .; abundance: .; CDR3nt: TGTGCCAGCAGCCGCGGTGCCAGTGGCTACACCTTC; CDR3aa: CASSRGASGYTF
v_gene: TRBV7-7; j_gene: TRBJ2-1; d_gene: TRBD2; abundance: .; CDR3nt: TGTGCCAGCAGCTTGTTAGCGGGGGGGACCGCCAATGAGCAGTTCTTC; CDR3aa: CASSLLAGGTANEQFF
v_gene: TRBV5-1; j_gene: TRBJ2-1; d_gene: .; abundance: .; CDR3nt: TGCGCCAGCAGCTTGGAAGACAATGAGCAGTTCTTC; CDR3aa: CASSLEDNEQFF
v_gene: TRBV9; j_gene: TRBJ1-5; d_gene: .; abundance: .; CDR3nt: TGTGCCAGCAGCGTAGAGGGGGGATTAAATCAGCCCCAGCATTTT; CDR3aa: CASSVEGGLNQPQHF
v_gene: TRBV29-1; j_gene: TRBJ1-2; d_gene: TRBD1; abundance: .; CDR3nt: TGCAGCGTTGAAGAAAGGGTCCGGGACAGGGCCCCAGGGGGCTACACCTTC; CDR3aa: CSVEERVRDRAPGGYTF
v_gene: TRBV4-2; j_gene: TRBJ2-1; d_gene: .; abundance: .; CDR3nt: TGTGCCAGCAGCCCCTACAGGGTCAGCTCCTACAATGAGCAGTTCTTC; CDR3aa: CASSPYRVSSYNEQFF
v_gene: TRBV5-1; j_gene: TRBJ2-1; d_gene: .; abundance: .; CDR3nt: TGCGCCAGCAGCTTGGGTTTGGGCGGGCGCGATGAGCAGTTCTTC; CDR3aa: CASSLGLGGRDEQFF
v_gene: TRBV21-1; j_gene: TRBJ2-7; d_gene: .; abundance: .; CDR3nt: TGTGCCAGCAGCCCACTCGCGCGGGGGAGCTCCTACGAGCAGTACTTC; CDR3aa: CASSPLARGSSYEQYF
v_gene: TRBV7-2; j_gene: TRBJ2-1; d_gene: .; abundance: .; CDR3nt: TGTGCCAGCACCCTCTTTGGGTACAATGAGCAGTTCTTC; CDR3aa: CASTLFGYNEQFF
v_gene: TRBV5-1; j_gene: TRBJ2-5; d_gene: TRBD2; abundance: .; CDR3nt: TGCGCCAGCTCCGGGACTAGCGGCCAATTTCAAGAGACCCAGTACTTC; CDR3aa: CASSGTSGQFQETQYF
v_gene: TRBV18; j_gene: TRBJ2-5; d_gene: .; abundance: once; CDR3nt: TGTGCCAGCTCACCAGGATTGGGTTCCCAAGAGACCCAGTACTTC; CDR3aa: CASSPGLGSQETQYF
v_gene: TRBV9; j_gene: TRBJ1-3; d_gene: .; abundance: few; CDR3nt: TGTGCCAGCAGCTTAGACCGGTCCGACAAGGACACCATATATTTT; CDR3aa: CASSLDRSDKDTIYF